This T cell receptor beta chain was observed in a study of vaccination effects on CD4 cells after COVID-19 (dated by TCRdb to between 2021 and 2024). In terms of the full investigation: Two doses of either the BNT162b2 or the mRNA-1273 mRNA SARS-CoV-2 vaccine were administered to participants. SARS-CoV-2 spike-specific CD4+ TCR repertoires were compared before and after mRNA vaccination in COVID-19 convalescent patients and in infection-naive vaccine recipients. The full study included over 8 COVID-19 convalescent patients and several SARS-CoV-2-naive healthy vaccine recipients. Cultures from other donors in the study were sequenced with the Oncomine TCR Beta short-read assay on an Illumina iSeq 100.

From a lookup of the germline V gene, CDR1 and CDR2 are MGHRA and YSYEKL. The CDR3 numbers 16 residues from cysteine through phenylalanine. Solely the CDR3 DNA is kept, with 48 bases framed from the first base. The V and J ends are trimmed by 0 bases and 7 bases, leaving 13 bases between them. In the ViraFEST assay, PBMC were stimulated with viral peptide pools, and antigen-specific CD4+ T cell clonotypes were then identified by expansion using TCR sequencing. After less than eleven days of culture, CD4+ T cells were isolated with the EasySep CD4+ T cell isolation kit. The absence of prior SARS-CoV-2 infection in healthy vaccine recipients was confirmed by negative nucleocapsid antibodies before and after vaccination. Roughly 1.9 million PBMC per well were cultured with 9 to 10 ug/ml peptides in IMDM containing approximately 4.7% human AB serum, roughly 10 IU/ml IL-2 and gentamicin. On days 3 and 7, half of the culture medium was replaced with fresh IL-2-containing medium. Unless noted otherwise, every peptide stimulation condition was grown in triplicate wells. Using Ficoll-Paque Plus gradient centrifugation, PBMC were separated from whole blood and then either used fresh or cryopreserved at -140C. The spike proteins of SARS-CoV-2 and of the common cold coronaviruses HCoV-NL63, HCoV-OC43 and HCoV-229E were spanned by overlapping peptide pools. Genomic DNA was extracted from cultured CD4+ T cells with the QIAamp micro DNA kit.

The method behind the library was the immunoSEQ multiplex PCR assay. TCR beta CDR3 sequencing was performed on DNA from the cultured, isolated CD4+ T cells. The paper's processing steps were these. Non-productive TCR sequences were removed and reads were trimmed to the CDR3 region, keeping CDR3s of at least 7 amino acids. The MANAFEST web app was used to pick out antigen-specific clonotypes by comparing their expansion in peptide wells with that in reference cultures. Positive clones required FDR<0.05 expansion versus reference and all other wells, odds ratio above 5, and frequency above 0.1% in two replicate wells. A clonotype was defined as cross-reactive if the clonotype was significantly expanded both in SARS-CoV-2 spike wells and in at least one common cold coronavirus spike condition. Levenshtein distance calculated with the stringdist R package was used to assess CDR3 similarity, and unrooted trees were constructed with ape in R 3.6.1. TCRdb limited this immuneACCESS table to in-frame rearrangements with V and J called. A share of clones is missing; checked studies link under half to unresolved V genes, and the rest is unexplained. V and J calls and clone size come straight from that table; D and trimming were deduced from the DNA. Within this sample are approximately 82,000 clones, with around 70% of them counted one time only. Jointly, the top ten make up 1.5% to 2% of the sample.

In regard to this clone: Its target antigen remains unknown. Base quality data are lacking; no much larger clone is found one base away.

On the study overall, not on this receptor specifically: Both infection-induced and vaccine-induced clones contracted markedly at late post-vaccination timepoints, which is consistent with waning T cell responses. Limitations of the study were the small number of convalescent patients and the absence of early post-infection timepoints. In healthy vaccine recipients, vaccine-induced clones were almost all SARS-CoV-2 mono-reactive, with only 1 of 255 cross-reactive with common cold coronaviruses.

Sequenced material: CD4+ T cells from PBMCs cultured with HCoV-229E spike peptides, taken before COVID-19 vaccination. The cell subset or site label, read with the paper, signifies: HCoV-229E spike overlapping peptide pool stimulation. The source is a human donor who received a COVID-19 vaccine. The chain is encoded by TRBV4-1 joined to TRBJ1-6; the D gene is perhaps TRBD1, from 5 matching bases. The CDR3: CASSQEGYRNNSPLHF. The DNA reads TGCGCCAGCAGCCAAGAAGGGTACAGGAACAATTCACCCCTCCACTTT.